Listed below are T cell receptor beta chains from one sample, sequenced in a study of blood T cell repertoires in COVID-19. Libraries were prepared by immunoSEQ multiplex PCR; TCRdb keeps only in-frame clonotypes and omits some of them. The table shows approximately 480,000 clones, with around 87% occurring only once. The specimen was PBMCs or T cells enriched from blood (not recorded which). All receptors derive from a woman between 18 and 30 years old who had recovered from COVID-19. Each CDR3 is given with its conserved first and last residue. A D gene is named only where the DNA matches it firmly. Not all rows give a size; the values are once, few, many and, for expanded clones, a class.

CDR3 DNA | CDR3 protein | V gene | CDR3 length | clone size | D gene | J gene
TGTGCCTGGAGTGTGGGGGCGCGGACTGAAGCTTTCTTT | CAWSVGARTEAFF | TRBV30 | 13 | NA | NA | TRBJ1-1
TGCGCCAGCCGACAGGTGCCTGAAAAACTGTTTTTT | CASRQVPEKLFF | TRBV5-1 | 12 | NA | NA | TRBJ1-4
TGTGCCAGCAGCCGACTCTGGGATACGCAGTATTTT | CASSRLWDTQYF | TRBV7-6 | 12 | NA | NA | TRBJ2-3
TGTGCCAGCAGCCTCTTTGGACAGGAAAATTCACCCCTCCACTTT | CASSLFGQENSPLHF | TRBV11-1 | 15 | NA | TRBD1 | TRBJ1-6
TGTGCCAGCAGCTTAGGGGGACAGGGGGCCGGGACCCAGTACTTC | CASSLGGQGAGTQYF | TRBV7-2 | 15 | once | TRBD1 | TRBJ2-5
TGTGCCAGCCTTCCCTATCCTTATTCGGATTCACCCCTCCACTTT | CASLPYPYSDSPLHF | TRBV6-5 | 15 | NA | NA | TRBJ1-6
TGTGCCACCAGTGCCGGAGAGACCCAGTACTTC | CATSAGETQYF | TRBV24-1 | 11 | NA | NA | TRBJ2-5
TGCGCCAGCAGCCAAGTCGGACAGGGGGCGGCAGAGACCCAGTACTTC | CASSQVGQGAAETQYF | TRBV4-1 | 16 | NA | TRBD1 | TRBJ2-5
TGTGCCAGCAGCTTAGACAGGGCCGATCAGCCCCAGCATTTT | CASSLDRADQPQHF | TRBV11-2 | 14 | few | NA | TRBJ1-5
TGTGCCATCAGTGAGTCTATCGCGAACACCGGGGAGCTGTTTTTT | CAISESIANTGELFF | TRBV10-3 | 15 | NA | NA | TRBJ2-2
TGTGCCATCAGTGACACAAGCGCAGGGGGTGAAAAACTGTTTTTT | CAISDTSAGGEKLFF | TRBV10-3 | 15 | NA | TRBD1 | TRBJ1-4
TGTGCCAGCAGCAGGCGTCAACTAGCAACACACCGCACAGATACGCAGTATTTT | CASSRRQLATHRTDTQYF | TRBV7-9 | 18 | NA | NA | TRBJ2-3
TGTGCCAGCAGCCAAGATGAACTAGCGGGGGACAATACGCAGTATTTT | CASSQDELAGDNTQYF | TRBV3-1/TRBV3-2 | 16 | NA | TRBD2 | TRBJ2-3
TGTGCCAGCAGTACCGGACTAGCGGGGTCGGATGAGCAGTACTTC | CASSTGLAGSDEQYF | TRBV6-2/TRBV6-3 | 15 | NA | TRBD2 | TRBJ2-7
TGTGCCAGCAGCGTAGAAGGCACAGGCGCACCCCTCCACTTT | CASSVEGTGAPLHF | TRBV9 | 14 | NA | NA | TRBJ1-6
TGTGCCAGCAACTTACTCGAAAAACTGTTTTTT | CASNLLEKLFF | TRBV5-6 | 11 | NA | NA | TRBJ1-4
TGTGCCAGCAGGTCCCTTCCTGGGGGGACTAATTCACCCCTCCACTTT | CASRSLPGGTNSPLHF | TRBV2 | 16 | NA | NA | TRBJ1-6
TGTGCCAGCAGCCTCCGGGACAGCTCCTCTGGGGCCAACGTCCTGACTTTC | CASSLRDSSSGANVLTF | TRBV13 | 17 | NA | TRBD1 | TRBJ2-6
TGTGCCTGGACTTCCAGGGGGGTCCAGGGGGCAGGCGGGGAAAAACTGTTTTTT | CAWTSRGVQGAGGEKLFF | TRBV30 | 18 | NA | TRBD1 | TRBJ1-4
TGTGCCTGGAGTCTGGCAAGAAACACCATATATTTT | CAWSLARNTIYF | TRBV30 | 12 | NA | NA | TRBJ1-3
TGTGCCAGCAGCTTAGGGGACAGGCGATCCTACAATGAGCAGTTCTTC | CASSLGDRRSYNEQFF | TRBV11-2 | 16 | NA | TRBD1 | TRBJ2-1
TGTGCCAGCAGTGAGATTCCAGCGGGGGCTTCCTACAATGAGCAGTTCTTC | CASSEIPAGASYNEQFF | TRBV2 | 17 | NA | TRBD2 | TRBJ2-1
TGTGCCAGCAGCCTACTAGGGGAGCAGTTCTTC | CASSLLGEQFF | TRBV13 | 11 | NA | NA | TRBJ2-1
TGTGCCAGCAGCCAAGATAGTCAGGGCGGCCAGCCCCAGCATTTT | CASSQDSQGGQPQHF | TRBV3-1/TRBV3-2 | 15 | NA | NA | TRBJ1-5
TGTGCCAGCGCAGGGCTAAATCAGCCCCAGCATTTT | CASAGLNQPQHF | TRBV28 | 12 | NA | NA | TRBJ1-5
TGTGCCAGCAGCGGCCGGGACAGGGACACTGAAGCTTTCTTT | CASSGRDRDTEAFF | TRBV3-1/TRBV3-2 | 14 | NA | TRBD1 | TRBJ1-1
TGTGCCAGCAGCCAAGGGCTCCGTGGAGCGGGAACAGAGACCCAGTACTTC | CASSQGLRGAGTETQYF | TRBV3-1/TRBV3-2 | 17 | NA | TRBD2 | TRBJ2-5
TGTGCCAGCAGCTTGTGGGACTCCGCCGGCCGTGAGCAGTACTTC | CASSLWDSAGREQYF | TRBV5-6 | 15 | NA | NA | TRBJ2-7
TGCGCCAGCAGCTTTCAAGGGGGCTCTGAGACCCAGTACTTC | CASSFQGGSETQYF | TRBV5-1 | 14 | NA | TRBD1 | TRBJ2-5
TGTGCCAGCAGCCTACAGGGATCTGGCAATCAGCCCCAGCATTTT | CASSLQGSGNQPQHF | TRBV7-2 | 15 | NA | NA | TRBJ1-5
TGTGCCAGCAAAGCGACAGGTCCAGAGACCCAGTACTTC | CASKATGPETQYF | TRBV6-5 | 13 | once | NA | TRBJ2-5
TGTGCTAGTGGACCCCTCCCGGGACAGGGAAGAGCCTACGAGCAGTACTTC | CASGPLPGQGRAYEQYF | TRBV12-5 | 17 | few | TRBD1 | TRBJ2-7
TGTGCCACCGCGCCGGGACAGTTTAATGAGCAGTTCTTC | CATAPGQFNEQFF | TRBV27 | 13 | NA | TRBD1 | TRBJ2-1
TGTGCCAGCAGCCAGAGAACCGGTGGAAACACCATATATTTT | CASSQRTGGNTIYF | TRBV3-1/TRBV3-2 | 14 | NA | NA | TRBJ1-3
TGTGCCAGCTCCATAAGGGGTACAGATACGCAGTATTTT | CASSIRGTDTQYF | TRBV18 | 13 | NA | NA | TRBJ2-3
TGCGCCAGCGCTTTCCGGTGGACCGGGGAGCTGTTTTTT | CASAFRWTGELFF | TRBV4-1 | 13 | NA | NA | TRBJ2-2
TGTGCCAGCAGCCAAGATAGCCTCTATGGCTACACCTTC | CASSQDSLYGYTF | TRBV4-2 | 13 | NA | NA | TRBJ1-2
TGTGCCAGCAGCAGGGGGCGTGAAAAACTGTTTTTT | CASSRGREKLFF | TRBV28 | 12 | once | TRBD1 | TRBJ1-4
TGTGCCAGCAGCCCCCGTGTCCGGGACAGGGGCAACACTGAAGCTTTCTTT | CASSPRVRDRGNTEAFF | TRBV28 | 17 | NA | TRBD1 | TRBJ1-1
TGTGCCAGCAGTCCGTTTACAGGGAACACTGAAGCTTTCTTT | CASSPFTGNTEAFF | TRBV6-5 | 14 | NA | NA | TRBJ1-1
TGCGCCAGCAGCTCTACAGGGGCCGGGGAGCTGTTTTTT | CASSSTGAGELFF | TRBV4-1 | 13 | NA | TRBD1 | TRBJ2-2
TGTGCCAGCGTCCCGAGAAATTCACCCCTCCACTTT | CASVPRNSPLHF | TRBV14 | 12 | many | NA | TRBJ1-6
TGTGCCAGCAGCTTAGAGAGCCAAGAGACCCAGTACTTC | CASSLESQETQYF | TRBV7-3 | 13 | NA | NA | TRBJ2-5